This T cell receptor beta chain was captured by sequencing in a study of identical twins (dated by TCRdb to the mid-2010s). General notes on the study: TCR alpha and beta repertoires from monozygotic twins, unrelated adults of various ages and cord blood were deep-sequenced to test whether fetal clonotypes persist. Replicate twin experiments were performed at different times using different library preparation protocols to rule out contamination.

Notes on this clonotype: Its target antigen remains unknown. No base quality values were provided; no much bigger clone lies one nucleotide off.

Every donor in the study was a healthy Caucasian. The researchers also sequenced three unrelated adults who were not twins: a male aged 18 to 30, a male aged 50 to 59, and a female aged 50 to 59. Using Miltenyi CD45RO+ enrichment and human naive T-cell isolation kits, memory (CD45RO+) and naive T cells were isolated from PBMC. Broad study findings and their caveats: Excess twin sharing in beta out-of-frame sequences was weaker because fewer shared sequences lowered the signal-to-noise ratio. Recombination models systematically underestimated out-of-frame TCR alpha sharing in monozygotic twins but agreed with sharing between unrelated individuals. Zero-insertion analyses could be partly confounded by invariant T cells such as MAIT and iNKT, although diverse VJ usage argued against such confounding for most clonotypes. Conclusions relied on cross-sectional statistical analysis, since the same donors could not be followed over many years. Compared with coincidental sharing between unrelated individuals, out-of-frame TCR alpha sequences shared between twins had an excess of sequences with low generation probability. Abundant cord blood beta clonotypes had fewer insertions, young adult naive repertoires showed a similar but weaker trend, and memory repertoires showed no such trend.

The germline V gene (reference sequence) yields MNHEY for CDR1 and SMNVEV for CDR2. Deletion took 5 bases off V and 0 bases off J, with a span of 14 bases between the germline ends. Spanning cysteine to phenylalanine, the CDR3 consists of 16 amino acids. Solely the CDR3 DNA is kept, with 48 bases framed from the first base. Library preparation used 5' RACE. Sequencing was performed on an Illumina HiSeq 2000. Template switching introduced a universal primer binding site; the final cDNA contained a unique molecular identifier, enabling accurate counting of TCR cDNA molecules. First-strand cDNA for TCR alpha and beta chains was synthesized from specific primers in the conserved constant-segment region. To control for contamination, each cDNA library was double barcoded with a SMART-Mk sample barcode plus Illumina barcodes. TruSeq adapter sequences, together with Illumina sample barcodes, were added in two successive PCR steps. Sequencing of the TCR alpha and beta cDNA libraries was done on the Illumina HiSeq platform using custom primers. Regarding the original processing steps: MiGEC was used to process raw reads and extract unique molecular identifiers, and MiXCR was used to find CDR3 positions. For each individual, recombination models were inferred using an EM algorithm with the repgenHMM and IGoR tools. The tcR package in R was used for shared clonotype analysis, with sharing normalized by the product of cloneset sizes. To study raw recombination free of thymic and clonal selection effects, out-of-frame nonproductive sequences were analyzed. Using fastp at Q25 and MiXCR, TCRdb reprocessed the public reads and kept productive beta chains. Rows are unified per CDR3 protein, each entry keeping the most common DNA and genes. The V and J calls follow TCRdb's processing rather than the paper's. Across this sample there are 400,000 or so distinct CDR3 sequences, with approximately 9.1% seen only once. Of the sample, 8.5% to 10% is held by the ten largest clones.

This receptor was obtained from a woman aged 50 to 65 in good health. The chain joins TRBV27 to TRBJ1-5; a weak D assignment points to TRBD1 (5 bases agree). The sample was naive T cells sorted from blood. This sample's cell subset or site label indicates: cells isolated with a human naive T-cell isolation kit. For the CDR3, the sequence is CASSPQRRGSNQPQHF. The nucleotide sequence reads as follows: TGTGCCAGCAGTCCCCAGAGGAGGGGTAGCAATCAGCCCCAGCATTTT.